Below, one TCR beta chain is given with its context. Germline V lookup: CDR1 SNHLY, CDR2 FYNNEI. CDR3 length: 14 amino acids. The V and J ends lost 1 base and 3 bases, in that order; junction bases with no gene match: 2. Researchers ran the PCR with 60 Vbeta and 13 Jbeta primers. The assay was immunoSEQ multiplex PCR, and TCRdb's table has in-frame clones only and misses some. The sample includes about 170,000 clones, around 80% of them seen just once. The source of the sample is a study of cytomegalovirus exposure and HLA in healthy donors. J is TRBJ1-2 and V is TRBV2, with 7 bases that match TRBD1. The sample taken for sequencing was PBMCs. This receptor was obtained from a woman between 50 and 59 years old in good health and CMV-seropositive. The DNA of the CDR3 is TGTGCCAGCAGTGAAGGCGGGACAGACTATGGCTACACCTTC. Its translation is CASSEGGTDYGYTF.